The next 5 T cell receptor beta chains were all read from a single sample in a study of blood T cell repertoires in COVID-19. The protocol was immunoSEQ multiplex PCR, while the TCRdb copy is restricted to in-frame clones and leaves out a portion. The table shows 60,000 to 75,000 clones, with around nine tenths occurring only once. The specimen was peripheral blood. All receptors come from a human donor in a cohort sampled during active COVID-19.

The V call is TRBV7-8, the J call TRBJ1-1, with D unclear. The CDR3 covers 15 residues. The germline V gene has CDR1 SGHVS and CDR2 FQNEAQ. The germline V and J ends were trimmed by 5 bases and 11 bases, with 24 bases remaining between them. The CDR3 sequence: CASSRAGRLQGGAFF. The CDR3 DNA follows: TGTGCCAGCAGCCGAGCCGGGAGGCTCCAAGGAGGGGCTTTCTTT.

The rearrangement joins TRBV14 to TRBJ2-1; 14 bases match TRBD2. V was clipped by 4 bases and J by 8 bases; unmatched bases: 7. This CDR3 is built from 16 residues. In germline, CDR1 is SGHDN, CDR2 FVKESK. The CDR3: CASSPVGLAGEDEQFF. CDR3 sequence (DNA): TGTGCCAGCAGCCCCGTGGGACTAGCGGGGGAGGATGAGCAGTTCTTC.

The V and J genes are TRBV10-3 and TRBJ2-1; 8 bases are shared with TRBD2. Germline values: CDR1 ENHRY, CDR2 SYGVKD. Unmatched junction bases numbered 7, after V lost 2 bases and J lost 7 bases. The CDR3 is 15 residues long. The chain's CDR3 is CAISERAGGVNEQFF. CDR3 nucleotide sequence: TGTGCCATCAGTGAGCGGGCGGGAGGTGTGAATGAGCAGTTCTTC.

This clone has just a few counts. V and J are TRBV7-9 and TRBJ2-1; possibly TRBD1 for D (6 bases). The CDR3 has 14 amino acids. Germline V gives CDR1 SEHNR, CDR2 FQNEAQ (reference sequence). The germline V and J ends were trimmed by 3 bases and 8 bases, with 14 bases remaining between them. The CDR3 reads CASSFSGANYEQFF. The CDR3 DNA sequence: TGTGCCAGCAGCTTTTCAGGGGCTAACTATGAGCAGTTCTTC.

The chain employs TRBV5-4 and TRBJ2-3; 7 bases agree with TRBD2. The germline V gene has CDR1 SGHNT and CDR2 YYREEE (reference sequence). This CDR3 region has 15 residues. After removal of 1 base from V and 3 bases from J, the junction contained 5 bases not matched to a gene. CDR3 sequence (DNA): TGTGCCAGCAGCTTGAAGGGAGCGGGAACAGATACGCAGTATTTT. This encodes CASSLKGAGTDTQYF.